The T cell receptor (beta chain) under discussion was sequenced for a study of cytomegalovirus exposure and HLA in healthy donors. Germline V gives CDR1 LNHDA, CDR2 SQIVND (reference sequence). The CDR3 contains 13 residues. Trimming took off 4 bases at V and 4 bases at J, with 10 bases between the two ends. The primer mix had 60 Vbeta and 13 Jbeta primers. TCRdb's copy holds only in-frame clones and misses some; the assay was immunoSEQ multiplex PCR. The sample lists 150,000 to 200,000 clones, around 75% occurring once. This TCR came from a woman aged 25 to 39 in good health and CMV-seronegative. Material: PBMCs. The chain employs TRBV19 and TRBJ1-2; the D gene is possibly TRBD1 (5 bases). The chain's CDR3 is CASSTGGVYGYTF. DNA of the CDR3: TGTGCCAGTAGTACCGGGGGGGTCTATGGCTACACCTTC.